The 22 T cell receptor beta chains presented below share a single source sample, sequenced in a study of T cells in Graves' hyperthyroidism and ophthalmopathy. TCR beta CDR3 sequences were amplified from RNA transcripts. Initially, a first-round RT-PCR of the TCR CDR3 employed the HTBI primer set. MiXCR, applied by TCRdb to the multiplex PCR reads, yields one record per CDR3 protein. The sample shows approximately 220,000 distinct CDR3 sequences, about 16% of them seen only once. The source material was blood. The origin of the receptors is a man aged 40-50 years with Graves' hyperthyroidism.

This clonotype turned up a few times. A much bigger clone sits one base away, suggesting this may be a read error. The CDR3 nucleotides read TGTGCCAGCAGTGAAACAGGGGCTATGGGTGAGCAGTTCTTC. Protein product: CASSETGAMGEQFF. The chain combines TRBV2 with TRBJ2-1; TRBD1 matches 7 bases. The ends lost 2 bases at V and 9 bases at J; junction bases unmatched: 7. CDR3 length equals 14 residues. Looked up from germline, CDR1 is SNHLY and CDR2 is FYNNEI.

Many counts were recorded for this clonotype. V usage is TRBV20-1 and J usage is TRBJ1-5; TRBD1 is a possible D gene (5 bases). The CDR3 has 14 residues. V lost 1 base and J lost 6, with 13 bases in between. In germline, CDR1 is DFQATT, CDR2 SNEGSKA (reference sequence). As DNA, the CDR3 is TGCAGTGCTAGAGCAGGAGGGAGGGGTCAGCCCCAGCATTTT. Protein sequence: CSARAGGRGQPQHF.

This clonotype was picked up a small number of times. The chain links TRBV5-5 to TRBJ2-4; no firm D call. V dropped 1 base and J dropped 7 bases, with 3 bases sitting between them. Germline V gene lookup returns CDR1 SGHKS and CDR2 YYEKEE (reference sequence). This CDR3 comprises 11 residues. CDR3 in amino acids: CASSLMNIQYF. CDR3 DNA: TGTGCCAGCAGCTTGATGAACATTCAGTACTTC.

The genes are TRBV5-1 and TRBJ1-2; 11 bases align to TRBD1. The CDR3 is 14 residues long. Germline loops: CDR1 SGHRS, CDR2 YFSETQ. Trimming removed 4 bases from V and 6 bases from J; junction bases left unmatched: 5. CDR3 in DNA: TGCGCCAGCAGCCCCGGGACAGGGGGAGATGGCTACACCTTC. Translation: CASSPGTGGDGYTF.

The V call is TRBV7-8, the J call TRBJ2-1, with 11 bases identical to TRBD2. The V segment lost 1 base and the J segment 10 bases; nucleotides outside the gene matches: 9. The CDR3 is made up of 16 amino acids. CDR1 and CDR2 (germline): SGHVS, FQNEAQ. CDR3 nucleotide sequence: TGTGCCAGCAGCTTAGGACTAGCGGGGCCGTCCATGGAGCAGTTCTTC. This translates into CASSLGLAGPSMEQFF.

The chain couples TRBV3-1 to TRBJ1-6; unclear D gene. The CDR3 spans 15 residues. V lost 0 bases to trimming and J lost 7 bases, with 10 bases between them. CDR1 is LGHDT, CDR2 YNNKEL, per germline (reference sequence). The CDR3 bases are TGTGCCAGCAGCCAAGATCCAGGCGGGAATTCACCCCTCCACTTT. This codes for CASSQDPGGNSPLHF. Filled out from reference TRBV3-1 and TRBJ1-6, the complete variable domain reads DTAVSQTPKYLVTQMGNDKSIKCEQNLGHDTMYWYKQDSKKFLKIMFSYNNKELIINETVPNRFSPKSPDKAHLNLHINSLELGDSAVYFCASSQDPGGNSPLHFGNGTRLTVT.

The sample holds many counts of this clonotype. This chain connects TRBV5-1 to TRBJ1-3, with TRBD1 as a possible D gene (6 bases). The CDR3 runs 15 residues. V dropped 4 bases and J dropped 0 bases, with 11 bases sitting between them. In germline, CDR1 is SGHRS, CDR2 YFSETQ. In DNA, the CDR3 is TGCGCCAGCAGCCGGGACACCGCCTCTGGAAACACCATATATTTT. Translated, it gives CASSRDTASGNTIYF.

This clonotype has more than one count but fewer than ten. The rearrangement joins TRBV30 to TRBJ2-3; D may be TRBD2 (6 bases). The CDR3 covers 14 residues. V lost 4 bases and J 1 base, leaving 12 bases between the germline ends. The germline V gene encodes CDR1 GTSNPN and CDR2 SVGIG (reference sequence). The CDR3 nucleotides are TGTGCCTGGAATAGGGACTTACGCACAGATACGCAGTATTTT. Translating gives CAWNRDLRTDTQYF.

This clonotype occurred many times. J is TRBJ2-4 and V is TRBV5-1; a weak D match, TRBD2 (6 bases). Trimming shortened V by 6 bases and J by 0 bases, and 7 bases separated the two germline ends. Germline CDR1 SGHRS, CDR2 YFSETQ. The CDR3 consists of 13 residues. The CDR3 protein is CASKGLAKNIQYF. The CDR3, as DNA: TGCGCCAGCAAGGGACTAGCCAAAAACATTCAGTACTTC. Using reference TRBV5-1 and TRBJ2-4 for the parts outside the CDR3, the full variable domain is KAGVTQTPRYLIKTRGQQVTLSCSPISGHRSVSWYQQTPGQGLQFLFEYFSETQRNKGNFPGRFSGRQFSNSRSEMNVSTLELGDSALYLCASKGLAKNIQYFGAGTRLSVL.

This clonotype was seen many times. The chain recombines TRBV20-1 with TRBJ1-3; TRBD1 might be the D (6 bases). The CDR3 is 16 residues long. Trimming removed 5 bases from V and 0 bases from J, with 17 bases in between. Germline-derived CDR1 and CDR2 are DFQATT and SNEGSKA (reference sequence). This chain's CDR3 is CSASLTGVSSGNTIYF. Written as DNA, the CDR3 is TGCAGTGCTTCCCTGACAGGCGTCAGCTCTGGAAACACCATATATTTT.

This clonotype was recorded many times. The chain couples TRBV3-1 to TRBJ2-1; D is perhaps TRBD2 (5 bases). V was clipped by 0 bases and J by 3 bases, with 27 bases between them. This CDR3 region has 21 residues. Germline assignment: CDR1 LGHDT and CDR2 YNNKEL (reference sequence). In nucleotides, the CDR3 is TGTGCCAGCAGCCAAGATCCCCCCGGACGGAGGAGATCCACTGGCTACAATGAGCAGTTCTTC. This sequence encodes CASSQDPPGRRRSTGYNEQFF.

This clonotype was picked up many times. The rearrangement uses TRBV6-2 or TRBV6-3 and TRBJ2-5, with TRBD2 as a possible D gene (5 bases). V was clipped by 6 bases and J by 5 bases, with 10 bases between them. In germline, CDR1 is MNHEY, CDR2 SVGEGT. CDR3 size: 12 residues. The CDR3, as DNA: TGTGCCAGCAGCCGAGGGTTGGAGACCCAGTACTTC. Translation: CASSRGLETQYF.

This clonotype was detected ten times or more. This chain connects TRBV7-9 to TRBJ2-3; D uncertain. Germline CDR1 SEHNR, CDR2 FQNEAQ (reference sequence). The CDR3 is 15 residues long. The ends were cut back, 2 bases at V and 3 bases at J, with 12 bases in the middle. The CDR3 protein is CASSLFSVTTDTQYF. As DNA, the CDR3 is TGTGCCAGCAGCTTATTTTCAGTAACGACAGATACGCAGTATTTT.

This clonotype showed up just a few times. The V and J genes are TRBV7-8 and TRBJ2-2; 12 nucleotides agree with TRBD2. After removal of 5 bases from V and 3 bases from J, the junction contained 1 base not matched to a gene. The CDR3 covers 15 residues. Germline CDR1 reads SGHVS; CDR2 reads FQNEAQ. CDR3 region: CASSPSGGDTGELFF. In nucleotides, the CDR3 is TGTGCCAGCAGCCCTAGCGGGGGGGACACCGGGGAGCTGTTTTTT.

V usage is TRBV3-1 and J usage is TRBJ2-1, with TRBD2 matching over 12 bases. With 4 bases clipped from V and 4 bases from J, the junction kept 5 bases outside the gene matches. CDR3 length: 16 amino acids. Germline CDR1 is LGHDT and CDR2 is YNNKEL (reference sequence). The CDR3 protein is CASSLDLAGGYNEQFF. Written as DNA, the CDR3 is TGTGCCAGCAGCCTTGATCTAGCGGGAGGGTACAATGAGCAGTTCTTC.

Ten or more counts support this clonotype. The chain carries TRBV5-1 and TRBJ2-7; TRBD1 matches 8 bases. V trimming: 0 bases; J trimming: 0 bases; junction bases outside the gene matches: 2. Germline-derived CDR1 and CDR2 are SGHRS and YFSETQ. The CDR3 runs to 15 residues. CDR3 sequence (DNA): TGCGCCAGCAGCTTGGCCGGGACAGGCTCCTACGAGCAGTACTTC. This sequence encodes CASSLAGTGSYEQYF.

This clonotype was seen a handful of times. The V call is TRBV10-3, the J call TRBJ1-5; a weak D match, TRBD1 (5 bases). Germline assignment: CDR1 ENHRY and CDR2 SYGVKD. V lost 0 bases and J lost 4, with 13 bases in between. The CDR3 has 16 amino acids. The DNA of the CDR3 is TGTGCCATCAGTGAGTCGGACACGGGTGGGAATCAGCCCCAGCATTTT. It yields the protein CAISESDTGGNQPQHF.

The chain is built from TRBV7-9 and TRBJ2-1; TRBD2 might be the D (5 bases). Trimming left V 1 base short and J 10 bases short, with 11 bases between. Per the germline V gene, CDR1 is SEHNR and CDR2 is FQNEAQ (reference sequence). The CDR3 totals 13 residues. CDR3 DNA: TGTGCCAGCAGCTTAGGAGGGCTAGCAGAGCAGTTCTTC. Amino acid sequence: CASSLGGLAEQFF.

This clonotype was detected many times. The chain is built from TRBV7-3 and TRBJ2-1; either TRBD1 or TRBD2 may fit D (7 bases each). V lost 5 bases to trimming and J lost 8 bases, with 16 bases between them. This CDR3 is built from 14 residues. The germline gives CDR1 SGHTA, CDR2 FQGTGA. CDR3 sequence: CASSPKTGRDEQFF. The CDR3 bases are TGTGCCAGCAGCCCGAAGACAGGGAGGGATGAGCAGTTCTTC.

As to this clonotype: It may be a read error: a sequence one base away is much more abundant. This chain connects TRBV3-1 to TRBJ2-7, with 7 positions matching TRBD1. Near its end, the DNA agrees better with TRBJ2-1, so the J call may be wrong. Germline-derived CDR1 and CDR2 are LGHDT and YNNKEL (reference sequence). This CDR3 comprises 14 residues. CDR3 coding DNA: TGTGCCAGCAGCCGGGGACAGAAAGACTACGAGCAGTTCTTC. It encodes CASSRGQKDYEQFF.

Worth noting for this clonotype: A much larger clone lies one base from this, so it may be a read error. Since the CDR3 does not end with the conserved phenylalanine or tryptophan, this likely comes from a read error. V is TRBV20-1 and J is TRBJ1-1, with D perhaps TRBD1 (6 bases). Germline CDR1 is DFQATT and CDR2 is SNEGSKA (reference sequence). The CDR3 runs to 15 residues. The germline V and J ends were trimmed by 0 bases and 2 bases, with 13 bases remaining between them. CDR3 region: CSARDLDSLNTEAFI. DNA for the CDR3: TGCAGTGCTAGAGATTTGGACAGCCTCAACACTGAAGCTTTCATT.

V usage is TRBV6-1 and J usage is TRBJ2-5; D is tentatively TRBD1 or TRBD2 (6 bases each). This CDR3 spans 18 amino acids. The V gene's germline CDR1 is MNHNS and CDR2 SASEGT. Trimming pared 3 bases from V and 4 bases from J, leaving 24 bases between. The CDR3 is CASSDFPGAGYRRETQYF. In DNA form, the CDR3 reads TGTGCCAGCAGTGACTTTCCGGGGGCGGGTTATAGAAGAGAGACCCAGTACTTC.